This entry is about one T cell receptor (beta chain). Its antigen is not identified. These data belong to a study of identical twins. Study results and caveats: With beta out-of-frame sequences, excess sharing by twins was weaker. Conclusions were based on cross-sectional statistical analysis, without following the same donors.

Using its own MiXCR run on the 5' RACE reads, TCRdb lists one record per CDR3 protein. This sample has under 900,000 distinct CDR3 sequences, with around an eighth found just once. Germline V lookup: CDR1 SGHAT, CDR2 FQNNGV. Trimming took 5 bases from V and 6 from J, leaving 13 bases between them. The CDR3 totals 14 residues. The same data also contributed to another study, on yellow fever vaccine responses in identical twins.

The chain joins TRBV11-2 to TRBJ2-2; D remains unclear. The sample taken for sequencing was PBMCs. This receptor was taken from a woman between 18 and 30 years old in good health. Here the CDR3 DNA reads TGTGCCAGCAGCCAGCTGATAGGGCCCGGGGAGCTGTTTTTT. This sequence encodes CASSQLIGPGELFF.